The TCR beta chain under discussion was sequenced for a study of somatic mutations in cytotoxic T cells in rheumatoid arthritis (dated 2017 in TCRdb). Regarding the study in general: Some T-cell populations stained with V beta antibodies were sorted by flow on a FACSAria II or Sony SH800 to nearly 100% purity, with sorted V beta1+ cells additionally subjected to TCRB sequencing. Whether expanded CD8+ T-cell clones in untreated, newly diagnosed rheumatoid arthritis carry somatic mutations was the study question, and clonality was characterized with TCRB deep sequencing. TCRB deep sequencing was performed for approximately 60 rheumatoid arthritis patients and 20 or so healthy controls. Patients and controls did not essentially differ in median age, which was nearly identical between the groups. Findings and caveats that apply to the study as a whole: The finding that TRBV07 was slightly underrepresented in patients was left unadjusted for multiple comparisons. An increase of CD8+ clonality with age was seen in patients (Spearman r of about 0.45) but not in healthy controls. CD8+ T-cell clonality in rheumatoid arthritis patients was not significantly different from that in age-matched healthy controls. The antigen targets of the expanded CD8+ clones were unknown, and absence from virus-specific databases did not rule out viral specificity. In about an eighth of the roughly 65 patients, more than 20% of CD8+ cells belonged to the largest CD8+ clone, while several identical CD8+ TCRB sequences were shared between blood and synovial fluid.

Genomic DNA underwent TCRB CDR3 sequencing using the immunoSEQ assay. Per the authors' processing: Analyses were restricted to productive TCRB rearrangements. A clone was defined by a unique TCRB CDR3 sequence, and clonality was computed as a productive clonality index based on Shannon entropy. The template counts of each clone relative to the total templates per sample were used to calculate repertoire overlap between two samples. Flow cytometry-measured V-gene usage correlated with V-gene usage from TCRB sequencing, with a Spearman r of approximately 0.66. The immuneACCESS repertoire file appears here via TCRdb, limited to in-frame rearrangements. These files lack a portion of the clones; in checked studies, under half of the deficit traces to unresolved V genes, and the cause of the others is not known. The D gene and trimming were derived from the DNA, and the V and J assignments and clone size from that table. A total of approximately 33,000 clones appear in this sample, around 80% of them only once. The ten largest clones capture 3% to 3.5% of the sample.

Trimming removed 3 bases from V and 0 bases from J, leaving 11 bases between the germline ends. Reading the germline V gene gives CDR1 SGHRS and CDR2 YFSETQ. There are 15 amino acids in the CDR3, from cysteine to phenylalanine inclusive. Only the CDR3 DNA is retained, 45 bases long and in frame from the first base. With a median age of 56 years (range about 21-75) and around 50% female, the healthy controls consisted of fewer than 25 blood donors whose buffy coats were used. On an AutoMACS, CD4+ and CD8+ cells were isolated via positive magnetic bead selection, and their purity was verified by flow cytometry. Ficoll-Paque PLUS density gradient separation was used to isolate peripheral blood mononuclear cells. DNA from CD4-enriched, CD8-enriched or PBMC samples was extracted using Nucleospin Tissue or Tissue XS kits and then quantified on a Qubit 2.0 fluorometer. A word on this clone: This receptor's antigen is unknown. There are no base qualities to consult, and no much larger clone falls within one base.

The clonotype comes from a man aged 35 to 55 in good health. Recombination joined TRBV5-1 with TRBJ2-3; the D gene is possibly TRBD1, with 7 bases matching. The sample consisted of CD8+ T cells sorted from blood. The CDR3: CASSSQGTSTDTQYF. The bases are TGCGCCAGCAGCTCACAGGGGACTAGCACAGATACGCAGTATTTT.